The clone carrying this T cell receptor (delta chain) is termed medium-sized. Its antigen is currently unknown. The entry originates in a study of gammadelta T cells in human blood. TCRdb called clones anew from the RT-PCR reads with CATT. The sample shows 1,500 to 2,000 delta-chain clones, less than 3.5% of them seen only once. The study, taken as a whole, reports: Right after birth, innate γδ T cells reportedly expanded polyclonally after microbial exposure.

The CDR3 length is 16 residues. The germline gives CDR1 GEAIGNYY, CDR2 EKD. V lost 0 bases and J lost 0; bases outside the gene matches: 3. The chain is built from TRDV2 and TRDJ2; 7 positions agree with TRDD3. The receptor was derived from a human fetus. The sequenced material came from Vgamma9Vdelta2 gamma-delta T cells from fetal blood. In nucleotides, the CDR3 is TGTGCCTGTGACACCGTGGGGATAGCTTTGACAGCACAACTCTTCTTT. It codes for CACDTVGIALTAQLFF.